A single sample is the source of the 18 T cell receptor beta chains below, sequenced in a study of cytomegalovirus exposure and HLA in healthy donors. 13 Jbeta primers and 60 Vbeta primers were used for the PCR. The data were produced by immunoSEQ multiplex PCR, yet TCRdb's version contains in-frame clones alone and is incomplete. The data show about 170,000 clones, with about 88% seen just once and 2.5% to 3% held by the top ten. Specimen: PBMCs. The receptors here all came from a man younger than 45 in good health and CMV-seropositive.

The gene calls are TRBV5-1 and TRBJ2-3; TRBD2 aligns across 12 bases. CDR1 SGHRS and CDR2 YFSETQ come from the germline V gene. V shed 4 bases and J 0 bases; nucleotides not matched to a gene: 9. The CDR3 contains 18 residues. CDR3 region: CASSPGTSGRQSTDTQYF. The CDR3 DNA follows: TGCGCCAGCAGCCCGGGGACTAGCGGGCGACAGAGCACAGATACGCAGTATTTT.

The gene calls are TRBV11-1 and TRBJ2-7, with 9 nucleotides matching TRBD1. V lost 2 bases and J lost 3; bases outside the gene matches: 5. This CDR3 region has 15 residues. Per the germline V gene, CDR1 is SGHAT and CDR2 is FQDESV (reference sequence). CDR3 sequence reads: CASSLPQGAVYEQYF. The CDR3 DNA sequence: TGTGCCAGCAGCTTACCACAGGGGGCCGTCTACGAGCAGTACTTC.

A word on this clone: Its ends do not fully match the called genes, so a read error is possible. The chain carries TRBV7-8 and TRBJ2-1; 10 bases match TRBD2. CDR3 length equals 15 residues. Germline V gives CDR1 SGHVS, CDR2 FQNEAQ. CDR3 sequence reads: CASSLELAGADEQFF. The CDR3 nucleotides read TGTGCCAGCAGTTTAGAGCTAGCGGGAGCGGATGAGCAGTTCTTC.

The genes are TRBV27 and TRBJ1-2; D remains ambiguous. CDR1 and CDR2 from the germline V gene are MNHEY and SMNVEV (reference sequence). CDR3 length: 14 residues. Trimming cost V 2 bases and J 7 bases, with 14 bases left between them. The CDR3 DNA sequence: TGTGCCAGCAGTTTAGCGGGGTCACTGGGTGGCTACACCTTC. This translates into CASSLAGSLGGYTF.

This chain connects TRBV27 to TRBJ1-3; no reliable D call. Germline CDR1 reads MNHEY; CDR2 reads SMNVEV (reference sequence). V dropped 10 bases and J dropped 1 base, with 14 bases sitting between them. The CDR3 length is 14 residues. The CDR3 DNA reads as TGTGCCACCAGATCAACGGGGTCTGGAAACACCATATATTTT. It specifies CATRSTGSGNTIYF.

DNA for the CDR3: TGTGCCAGTAGAGGGATGGGTGAAGCTTTCTTT. As protein: CASRGMGEAFF. This sequence joins TRBV7-8 and TRBJ1-1; D is uncertain. The germline V gene has CDR1 SGHVS and CDR2 FQNEAQ. The CDR3 extends over 11 amino acids. With 9 bases removed from V and 7 bases from J, the gap between germline ends came to 12 bases.

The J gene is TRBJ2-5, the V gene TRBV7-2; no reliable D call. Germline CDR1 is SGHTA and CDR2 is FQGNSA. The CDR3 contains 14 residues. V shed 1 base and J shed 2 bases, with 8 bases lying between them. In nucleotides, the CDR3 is TGTGCCAGCAGCTTAGATACGGGTCAAGAGACCCAGTACTTC. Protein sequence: CASSLDTGQETQYF.

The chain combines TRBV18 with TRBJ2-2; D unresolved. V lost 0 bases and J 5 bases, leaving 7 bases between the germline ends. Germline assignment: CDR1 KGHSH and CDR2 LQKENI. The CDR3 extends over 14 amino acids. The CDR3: CASSPPSLTGELFF. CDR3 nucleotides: TGTGCCAGCTCACCACCGTCCCTTACCGGGGAGCTGTTTTTT.

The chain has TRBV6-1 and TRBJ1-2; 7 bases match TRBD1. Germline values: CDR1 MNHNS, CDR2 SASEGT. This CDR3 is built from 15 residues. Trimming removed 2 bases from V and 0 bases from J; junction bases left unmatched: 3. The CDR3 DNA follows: TGTGCCAGCAGTGAAAGAGGGGGCTCTAACTATGGCTACACCTTC. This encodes CASSERGGSNYGYTF.

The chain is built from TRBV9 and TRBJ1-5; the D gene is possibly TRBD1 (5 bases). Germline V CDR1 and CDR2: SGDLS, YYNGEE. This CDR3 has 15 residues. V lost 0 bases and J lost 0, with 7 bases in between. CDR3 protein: CASSVEGFSNQPQHF. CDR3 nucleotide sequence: TGTGCCAGCAGCGTAGAGGGGTTTAGCAATCAGCCCCAGCATTTT.

The CDR3 coding sequence is TGTGCCAGTAAGGCCGGGAGGAGTGCAGATACGCAGTATTTT. Its translation: CASKAGRSADTQYF. The J gene is TRBJ2-3, the V gene TRBV19; 7 bases agree with TRBD2. This CDR3 region has 14 residues. The V and J ends lost 7 bases and 4 bases, in that order; junction bases with no gene match: 8. Germline CDR1 and CDR2: LNHDA and SQIVND (reference sequence).

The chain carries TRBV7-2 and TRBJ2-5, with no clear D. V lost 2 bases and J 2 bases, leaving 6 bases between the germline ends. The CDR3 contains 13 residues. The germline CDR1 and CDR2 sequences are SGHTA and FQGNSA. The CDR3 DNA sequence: TGTGCCAGCAGCTTAAGCCCTCAAGAGACCCAGTACTTC. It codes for CASSLSPQETQYF.

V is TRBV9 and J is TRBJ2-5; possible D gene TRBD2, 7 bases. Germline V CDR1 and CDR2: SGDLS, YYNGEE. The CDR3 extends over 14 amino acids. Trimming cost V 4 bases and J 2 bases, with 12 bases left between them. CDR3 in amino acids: CASSPRGAQETQYF. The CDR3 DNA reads TGTGCCAGCAGCCCTCGGGGGGCTCAAGAGACCCAGTACTTC.

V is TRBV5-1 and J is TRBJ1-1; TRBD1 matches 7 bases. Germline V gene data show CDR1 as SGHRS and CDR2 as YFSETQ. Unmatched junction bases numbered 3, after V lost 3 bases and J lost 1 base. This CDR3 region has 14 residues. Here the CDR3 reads CASSWGTANTEAFF. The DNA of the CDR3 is TGCGCCAGCAGCTGGGGGACAGCGAACACTGAAGCTTTCTTT. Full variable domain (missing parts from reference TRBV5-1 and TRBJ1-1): KAGVTQTPRYLIKTRGQQVTLSCSPISGHRSVSWYQQTPGQGLQFLFEYFSETQRNKGNFPGRFSGRQFSNSRSEMNVSTLELGDSALYLCASSWGTANTEAFFGQGTRLTVV.

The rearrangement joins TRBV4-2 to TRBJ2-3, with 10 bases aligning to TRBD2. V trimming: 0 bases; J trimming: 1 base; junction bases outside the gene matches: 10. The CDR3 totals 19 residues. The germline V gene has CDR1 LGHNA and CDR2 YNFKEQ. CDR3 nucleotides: TGTGCCAGCAGCCAAGATCTGAGCGGGAGGGCCCATCGCACAGATACGCAGTATTTT. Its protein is CASSQDLSGRAHRTDTQYF.

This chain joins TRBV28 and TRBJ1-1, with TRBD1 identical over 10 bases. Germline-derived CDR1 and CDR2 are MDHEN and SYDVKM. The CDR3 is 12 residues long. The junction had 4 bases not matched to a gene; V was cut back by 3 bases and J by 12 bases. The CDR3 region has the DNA TGTGCCAGCAGTTTGGGACAGGGGCGGACTTTCTTT. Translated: CASSLGQGRTFF.

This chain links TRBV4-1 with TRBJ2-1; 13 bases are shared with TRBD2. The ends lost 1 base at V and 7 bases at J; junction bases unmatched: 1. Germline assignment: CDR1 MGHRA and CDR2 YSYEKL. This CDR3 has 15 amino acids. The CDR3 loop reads CASSQGTSGSNEQFF. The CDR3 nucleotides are TGCGCCAGCAGCCAAGGGACTAGCGGGAGTAATGAGCAGTTCTTC.

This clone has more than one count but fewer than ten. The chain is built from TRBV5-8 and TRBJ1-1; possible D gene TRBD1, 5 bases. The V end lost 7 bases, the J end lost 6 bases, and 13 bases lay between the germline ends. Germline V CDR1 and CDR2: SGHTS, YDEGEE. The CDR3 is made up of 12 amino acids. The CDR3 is CASGPDSPEAFF. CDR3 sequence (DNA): TGTGCCAGCGGCCCCGACAGCCCTGAAGCTTTCTTT.